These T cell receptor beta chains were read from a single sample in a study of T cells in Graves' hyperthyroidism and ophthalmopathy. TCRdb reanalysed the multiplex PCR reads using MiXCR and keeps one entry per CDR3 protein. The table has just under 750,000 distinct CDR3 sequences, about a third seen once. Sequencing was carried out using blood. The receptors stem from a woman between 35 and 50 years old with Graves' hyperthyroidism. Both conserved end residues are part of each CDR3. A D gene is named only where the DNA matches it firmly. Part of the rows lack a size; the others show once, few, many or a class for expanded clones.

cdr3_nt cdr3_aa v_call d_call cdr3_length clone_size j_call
TGTGCCGGGAAAACGGGCACTGAAGCTTTCTTT CAGKTGTEAFF TRBV30 NA 11 few TRBJ1-1
TGTGCCAGCAGTTCCGGACAGGGGGCGCTGAATCAGCCCCAGCATTTT CASSSGQGALNQPQHF TRBV12-3/TRBV12-4 TRBD1 16 few TRBJ1-5
TGTGCCAGTACCAGAGGGGAGCAGCCCCAGCATTTT CASTRGEQPQHF TRBV19 NA 12 many TRBJ1-5
TGCAGTGCTGATTCGGGGGGAGGGGACTACAATGAGCAGTTCTTC CSADSGGGDYNEQFF TRBV20-1 TRBD2 15 NA TRBJ2-1
TGTGCCAGTAGTATAGCCAGGGGAGGTAGCTACGAGCAGTACTTC CASSIARGGSYEQYF TRBV19 NA 15 many TRBJ2-7
TGTGCCACCTTGGCCGAGGGGGGACCTCAAGAGACCCAGTACTTC CATLAEGGPQETQYF TRBV15 NA 15 many TRBJ2-5
TGCAGTGCTAGAGAAGAGCGTAATGAGCAGTTCTTC CSAREERNEQFF TRBV20-1 NA 12 NA TRBJ2-1
TGCAGTGCTAGTGGGGGGTCGGACACCGGGGAGCTGTTTTTT CSASGGSDTGELFF TRBV20-1 NA 14 many TRBJ2-2
TGTGCCACCAGTGATCAGGGACTAGCGGGAGGGAACGAGCAGTACTTC CATSDQGLAGGNEQYF TRBV24-1 TRBD2 16 NA TRBJ2-7
TGTGCCAGTAGTACAGGGACAGGGGAATACGAGCAGTACTTC CASSTGTGEYEQYF TRBV19 TRBD1 14 NA TRBJ2-7
TGTGCCTGGAGTGTTTCCCTGCAAGAGACCCAGTACTTC CAWSVSLQETQYF TRBV30 NA 13 NA TRBJ2-5
TGTGCCAGCAGCTTGTGGGGGACAGGGTCGACTGAAGCTTTCTTT CASSLWGTGSTEAFF TRBV7-9 TRBD1 15 NA TRBJ1-1
TGTGCCAGCACCTACAGGGGCGGCTACACCTTC CASTYRGGYTF TRBV6-2/TRBV6-3 TRBD1 11 NA TRBJ1-2
TGTGCCAGCCTTTCATTCGACGGAACCTACGAGCAGTACTTC CASLSFDGTYEQYF TRBV5-5 NA 14 NA TRBJ2-7
TGTGCCAGCAGCCCAGGGGGGACAGGGGGTTTCACTGAAGCTTTCTTT CASSPGGTGGFTEAFF TRBV11-2 TRBD1 16 NA TRBJ1-1
TGTGCTAGTGGTTATGGCAGGGAGAGAACTGAAGCTTTCTTT CASGYGRERTEAFF TRBV12-5 NA 14 NA TRBJ1-1